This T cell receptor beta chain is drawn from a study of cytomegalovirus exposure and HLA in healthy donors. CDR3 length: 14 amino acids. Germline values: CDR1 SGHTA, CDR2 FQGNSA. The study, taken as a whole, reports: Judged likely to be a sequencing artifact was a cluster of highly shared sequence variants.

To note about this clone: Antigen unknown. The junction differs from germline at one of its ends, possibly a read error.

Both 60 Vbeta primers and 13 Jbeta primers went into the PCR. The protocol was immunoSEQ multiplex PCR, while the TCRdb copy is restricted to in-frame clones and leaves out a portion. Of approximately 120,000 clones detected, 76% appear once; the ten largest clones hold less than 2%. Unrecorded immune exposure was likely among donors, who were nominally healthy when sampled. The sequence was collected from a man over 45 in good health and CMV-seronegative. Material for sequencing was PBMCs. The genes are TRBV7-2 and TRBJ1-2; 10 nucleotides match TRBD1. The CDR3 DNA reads TGTGCCAGCAGCTCATTACTAACGGGACAGGGGCCAGACTTC. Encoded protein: CASSSLLTGQGPDF.